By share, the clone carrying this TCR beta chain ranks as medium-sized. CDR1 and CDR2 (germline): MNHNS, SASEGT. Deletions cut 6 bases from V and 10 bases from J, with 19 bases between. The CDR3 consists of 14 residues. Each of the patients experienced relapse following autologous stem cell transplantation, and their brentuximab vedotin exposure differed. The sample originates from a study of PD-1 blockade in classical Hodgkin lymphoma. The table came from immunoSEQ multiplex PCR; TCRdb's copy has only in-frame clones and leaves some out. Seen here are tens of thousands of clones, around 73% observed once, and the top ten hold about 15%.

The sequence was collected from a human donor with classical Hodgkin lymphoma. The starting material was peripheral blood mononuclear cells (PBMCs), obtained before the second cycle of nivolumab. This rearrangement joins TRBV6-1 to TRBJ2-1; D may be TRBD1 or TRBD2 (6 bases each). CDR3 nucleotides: TGTGCCAGCAGCTTGAGTTCGGGGGCCGGGGAGCAGTTCTTC. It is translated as CASSLSSGAGEQFF.